This T cell receptor (beta chain) emerged from a study of T cells after yellow fever vaccination. On the study more broadly: When fractions had low cell numbers, they were prepared with SMART-Seq v4 Ultra Low Input.

Findings and limits, study-wide: Reappearing after the booster were most of the clones from primary vaccination (roughly 95% CD4, approximately 89% CD8).

V was pared by 3 bases and J by 2 bases, with 12 bases between. The length of the CDR3 is 15 residues. Looked up from germline, CDR1 is MNHEY and CDR2 is SVGAGI. In this sample, this clonotype turned up many times. Template-switching 5'RACE yielded the TCR cDNA; a universal primer site and UMIs were added in the process. TCRdb used MiXCR to reprocess the 5' RACE reads, holding one entry per CDR3 protein. The table has tens of thousands of distinct CDR3 sequences, 6% to 8% seen once. The sample was PBMCs, either bulk or a sorted T-cell subset (CD4+, CD8+, memory, or dextramer-sorted; not recorded which), taken on the day of the yellow fever booster vaccination. The chain employs TRBV6-5 and TRBJ2-3, with D possibly being TRBD1 (5 bases). The TCR was taken from a man aged 30 to 45 who received the YFV17D yellow fever vaccine. CDR3 coding DNA: TGTGCCAGCAGTTATCTGATGGGGCCCACAGATACGCAGTATTTT. It is translated as CASSYLMGPTDTQYF.